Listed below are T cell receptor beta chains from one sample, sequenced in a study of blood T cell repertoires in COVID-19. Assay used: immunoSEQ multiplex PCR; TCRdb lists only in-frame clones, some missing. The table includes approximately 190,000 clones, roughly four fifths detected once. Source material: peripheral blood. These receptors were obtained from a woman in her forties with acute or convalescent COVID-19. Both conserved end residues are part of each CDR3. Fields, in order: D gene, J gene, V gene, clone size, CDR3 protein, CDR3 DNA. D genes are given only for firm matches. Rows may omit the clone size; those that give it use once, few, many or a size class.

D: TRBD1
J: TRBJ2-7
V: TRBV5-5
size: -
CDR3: CASSRELRTGGVGGQYF
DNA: TGTGCCAGCAGCCGAGAACTGAGAACAGGGGGCGTTGGAGGGCAGTACTTC

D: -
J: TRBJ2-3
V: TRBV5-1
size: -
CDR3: CASSLVSGVRDTQYF
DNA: TGCGCCAGCAGCTTGGTATCCGGGGTTCGAGATACGCAGTATTTT

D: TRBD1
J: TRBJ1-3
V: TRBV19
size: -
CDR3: CASGDRALSGNTIYF
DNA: TGTGCTTCCGGGGACAGGGCCCTCTCTGGAAACACCATATATTTT

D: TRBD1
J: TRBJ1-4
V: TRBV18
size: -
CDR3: CASSQTGTGSEKLFF
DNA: TGTGCCAGCTCTCAAACCGGGACAGGGAGTGAAAAACTGTTTTTT

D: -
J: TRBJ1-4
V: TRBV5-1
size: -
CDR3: CASSLGLSNEKLFF
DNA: TGCGCCAGCAGCTTGGGACTATCCAATGAAAAACTGTTTTTT

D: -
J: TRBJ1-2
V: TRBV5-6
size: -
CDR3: CASSLQRVNYGYTF
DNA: TGTGCCAGCAGCTTACAGAGGGTAAACTATGGCTACACCTTC

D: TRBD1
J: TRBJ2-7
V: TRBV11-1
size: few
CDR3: CASSPKDRGAYEQYF
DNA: TGTGCCAGCAGTCCGAAGGACAGGGGCGCCTACGAGCAGTACTTC

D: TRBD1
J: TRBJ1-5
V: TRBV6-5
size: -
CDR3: CASSSGQAGGQPQHF
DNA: TGTGCCAGCAGTAGCGGACAGGCGGGGGGGCAGCCCCAGCATTTT

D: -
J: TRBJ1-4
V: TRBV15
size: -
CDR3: CATSKHRGRTTNEKLFF
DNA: TGTGCCACCAGCAAACATCGAGGGCGCACAACTAATGAAAAACTGTTTTTT

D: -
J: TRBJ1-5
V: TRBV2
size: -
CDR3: CASKGSEAKGNQPQHF
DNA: TGTGCCAGCAAGGGGTCTGAAGCCAAGGGCAATCAGCCCCAGCATTTT

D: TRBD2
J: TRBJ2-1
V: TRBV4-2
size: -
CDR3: CASSQVKLAGGGEQFF
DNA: TGTGCCAGCAGCCAAGTTAAACTAGCGGGAGGTGGTGAGCAGTTCTTC

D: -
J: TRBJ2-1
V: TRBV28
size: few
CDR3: CASGTRGEVHEQFF
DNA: TGTGCCAGCGGCACGCGGGGCGAGGTTCATGAGCAGTTCTTC

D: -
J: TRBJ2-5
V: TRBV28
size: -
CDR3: CASGWLAQETQYF
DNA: TGTGCCAGCGGTTGGCTAGCCCAAGAGACCCAGTACTTC

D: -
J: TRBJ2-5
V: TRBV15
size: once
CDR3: CATSTVLEETQYF
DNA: TGTGCCACCAGCACCGTACTTGAAGAGACCCAGTACTTC

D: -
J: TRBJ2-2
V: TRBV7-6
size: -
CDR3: CASSTSRDPNTGELFF
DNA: TGTGCCAGCAGCACTAGCCGGGACCCGAACACCGGGGAGCTGTTTTTT

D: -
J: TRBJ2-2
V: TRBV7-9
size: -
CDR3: CASSLDSGELFF
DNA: TGTGCCAGCAGCTTAGATAGCGGGGAGCTGTTTTTT

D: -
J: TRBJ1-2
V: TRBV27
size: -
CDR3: CASSPGGMYYGYTF
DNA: TGTGCCAGCAGCCCCGGGGGGATGTACTATGGCTACACCTTC

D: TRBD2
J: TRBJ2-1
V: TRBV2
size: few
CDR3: CASRRLAAGSYNEQFF
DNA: TGTGCCAGCAGAAGGCTAGCGGCGGGGTCCTACAATGAGCAGTTCTTC

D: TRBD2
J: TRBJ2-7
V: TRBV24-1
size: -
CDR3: CATSVGGTSGGYEQYF
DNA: TGTGCCACCAGTGTAGGGGGGACTAGCGGCGGATACGAGCAGTACTTC

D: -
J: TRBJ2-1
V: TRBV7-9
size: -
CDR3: CASSLGVGQGVYNEQFF
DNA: TGTGCCAGCAGCTTAGGAGTCGGACAAGGGGTATACAATGAGCAGTTCTTC

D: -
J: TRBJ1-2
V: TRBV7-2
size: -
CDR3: CASSLFPGGGYTF
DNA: TGTGCCAGCAGCTTATTCCCTGGAGGGGGCTACACCTTC

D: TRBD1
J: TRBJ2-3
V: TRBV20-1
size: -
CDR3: CSASGGTGRTDTQYF
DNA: TGCAGTGCTAGTGGGGGGACAGGTCGGACAGATACGCAGTATTTT

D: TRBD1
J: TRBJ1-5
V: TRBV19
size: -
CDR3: CASSLGWTGNSNQPQHF
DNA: TGTGCCAGTAGCTTGGGATGGACAGGAAATAGCAATCAGCCCCAGCATTTT

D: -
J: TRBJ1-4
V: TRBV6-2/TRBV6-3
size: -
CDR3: CASSYLRDGGEKLFF
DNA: TGTGCCAGCAGTTACCTCCGGGACGGGGGTGAAAAACTGTTTTTT

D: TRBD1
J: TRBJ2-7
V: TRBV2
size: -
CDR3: CASCRDRSTEQYF
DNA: TGTGCCAGCTGCCGGGACAGATCCACCGAGCAGTACTTC

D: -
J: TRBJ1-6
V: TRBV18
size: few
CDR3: CASSPQDRSSYNSPLHF
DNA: TGTGCCAGCTCACCGCAGGACAGAAGCTCCTATAATTCACCCCTCCACTTT

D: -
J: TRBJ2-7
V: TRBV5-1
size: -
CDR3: CASSPTVRSSYEQYF
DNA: TGCGCCAGCAGCCCGACAGTTAGGAGCTCCTACGAGCAGTACTTC

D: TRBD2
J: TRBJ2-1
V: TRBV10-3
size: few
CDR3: CAISGGTSGRAYNEQFF
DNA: TGTGCCATCAGTGGCGGGACTAGCGGGAGAGCCTACAATGAGCAGTTCTTC

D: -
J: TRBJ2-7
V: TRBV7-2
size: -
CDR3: CASSLSRLHREQYF
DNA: TGTGCCAGCAGCTTATCTAGACTCCACCGCGAGCAGTACTTC

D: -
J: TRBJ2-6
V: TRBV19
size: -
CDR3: CASSHRVLSGANVLTF
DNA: TGTGCCAGTAGTCACAGGGTGCTCTCTGGGGCCAACGTCCTGACTTTC

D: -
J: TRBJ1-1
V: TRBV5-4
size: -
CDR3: CASSSLELTEAFF
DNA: TGTGCCAGCAGCTCCCTAGAGTTGACTGAAGCTTTCTTT

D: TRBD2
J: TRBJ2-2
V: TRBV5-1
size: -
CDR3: CASSSQPSGGSDGELFF
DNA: TGCGCCAGCAGCTCGCAGCCTAGCGGGGGGTCGGACGGGGAGCTGTTTTTT

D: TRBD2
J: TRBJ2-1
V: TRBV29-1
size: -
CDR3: CSVEDGAGGPGEQFF
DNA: TGCAGCGTTGAAGATGGAGCGGGGGGGCCGGGTGAGCAGTTCTTC

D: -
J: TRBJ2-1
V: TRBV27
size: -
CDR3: CASRVLQGRSYNEQFF
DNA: TGTGCCAGCAGGGTACTACAGGGTAGGTCCTACAATGAGCAGTTCTTC

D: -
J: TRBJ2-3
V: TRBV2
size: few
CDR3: CASSGLLISDTQYF
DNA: TGTGCCAGCAGTGGTCTCCTAATCTCAGATACGCAGTATTTT

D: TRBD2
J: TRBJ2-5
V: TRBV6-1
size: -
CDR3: CASSEAEAGGSFAQYF
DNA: TGTGCCAGCAGTGAAGCCGAAGCGGGGGGGAGTTTTGCCCAGTACTTC

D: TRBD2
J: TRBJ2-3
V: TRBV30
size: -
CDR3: CAWTPSGGRDTDTQYF
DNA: TGTGCCTGGACTCCTAGCGGGGGCCGCGACACAGATACGCAGTATTTT

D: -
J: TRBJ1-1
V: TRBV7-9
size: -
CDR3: CASRATGDAEAFF
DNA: TGTGCCAGCAGAGCAACAGGAGACGCTGAAGCTTTCTTT

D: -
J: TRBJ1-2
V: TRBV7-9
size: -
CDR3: CASSADRDYGYTF
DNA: TGTGCCAGCAGCGCGGACAGAGACTATGGCTACACCTTC

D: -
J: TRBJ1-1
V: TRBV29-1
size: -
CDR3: CSVGSGAEAFF
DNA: TGCAGCGTTGGTTCGGGGGCTGAAGCTTTCTTT

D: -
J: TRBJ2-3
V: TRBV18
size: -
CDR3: CASSPLVSQQTDTQYF
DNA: TGTGCCAGCTCACCACTTGTGTCCCAACAAACAGATACGCAGTATTTT

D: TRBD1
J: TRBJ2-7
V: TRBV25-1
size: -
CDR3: CASRRTGLHEQYF
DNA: TGTGCCAGCAGACGGACAGGGCTCCACGAGCAGTACTTC

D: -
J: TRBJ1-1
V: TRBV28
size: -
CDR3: CASRMRGYYEAFF
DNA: TGTGCCAGCCGAATGCGGGGGTATTATGAAGCTTTCTTT

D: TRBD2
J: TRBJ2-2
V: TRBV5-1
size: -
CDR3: CASSLDRLAGKNGELFF
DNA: TGCGCCAGCAGCTTAGATCGACTAGCGGGAAAGAACGGGGAGCTGTTTTTT

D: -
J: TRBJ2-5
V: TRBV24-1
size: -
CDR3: CATLGPRRYF
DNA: TGTGCCACCTTGGGCCCCCGAAGGTACTTC